What follows are 29 T cell receptor beta chains derived from one specimen sequenced in a study of shared clonotypes between healthy human individuals. Clones were sequenced by immunoSEQ multiplex PCR, and TCRdb holds only the in-frame ones, with some missing. This table holds around 2.1 million clones, more than 85% found once. Naive CD8 cells were CD45RO-negative, positively selected for CCR7, excluding terminally differentiated effector memory CD45RA+ cells. Sequencing input: naive CD8+ T cells from PBMCs. The receptors were gathered from a man between 18 and 35 years old in good health. Some clones in this sample may be carry-over from other donors' samples.

The V call is TRBV23-1, the J call TRBJ1-4; 7 nucleotides match TRBD1. TRBV23-1 is filed as an ORF, its function uncertain. J lost 3 bases, V lost 10 bases, and 32 bases had no gene match. The CDR3 covers 22 residues. CDR3 coding DNA: TGCGCCACAACAGCCTCCCTGATATTCGACAGGGCGGGTGTTATGGCTAATGAAAAACTGTTTTTT. This gives the protein CATTASLIFDRAGVMANEKLFF.

The V and J genes are TRBV19 and TRBJ1-5; D is ambiguous. This CDR3 has 14 residues. Per the germline V gene, CDR1 is LNHDA and CDR2 is SQIVND (reference sequence). V lost 11 bases, J lost 0 bases, and 14 bases lay in between. The CDR3 nucleotides are TGTGCCTCGTTAGGCCTTTATAGCAATCAGCCCCAGCATTTT. Its translation: CASLGLYSNQPQHF.

The chain carries TRBV28 and TRBJ2-1, with unresolved D. CDR1 MDHEN and CDR2 SYDVKM come from the germline V gene. The ends were cut back, 6 bases at V and 8 bases at J, with 11 bases in the middle. The CDR3 sequence is 12 residues long. CDR3 in DNA: TGTGCCAGCAGACGGTCGACGGATGAGCAGTTCTTC. As protein: CASRRSTDEQFF.

The chain joins TRBV29-1 to TRBJ2-7; D call uncertain. Trimming stripped 5 bases from V and 3 bases from J, with 8 bases between. Germline values: CDR1 SQVTM, CDR2 ANQGSEA. The CDR3 has 11 residues. The CDR3 DNA reads as TGCAGCGTTCTTGTGGACTACGAGCAGTACTTC. This translates into CSVLVDYEQYF.

Turning to this clone: Other DNA sequences in the sample encode the same CDR3. J is TRBJ1-2 and V is TRBV28; 7 positions agree with TRBD1. CDR1 is MDHEN and CDR2 is SYDVKM in the germline V gene. V was pared by 2 bases and J by 5 bases, with 5 bases of the junction left unmatched. The CDR3 consists of 14 residues. CDR3: CASSLPGGGYGYTF. The CDR3, as DNA: TGTGCCAGCAGTTTACCAGGGGGAGGGTATGGCTACACCTTC.

The rearrangement joins TRBV27 to TRBJ1-1; D unresolved. The CDR3 is made up of 12 amino acids. Germline loops: CDR1 MNHEY, CDR2 SMNVEV (reference sequence). V lost 5 bases, J lost 5 bases, and 9 bases lay in between. The CDR3 nucleotides read TGTGCCAGCAGTAGCGGGAAAACTGAAGCTTTCTTT. Translating gives CASSSGKTEAFF.

The rearrangement uses TRBV27 and TRBJ2-1; perhaps D is TRBD1 or TRBD2 (6 bases each). There are 15 residues in the CDR3. V was shortened by 7 bases and J by 4 bases, with 17 bases between the two germline ends. Germline values: CDR1 MNHEY, CDR2 SMNVEV (reference sequence). This CDR3 is CASNFAGHPYNEQFF. For the CDR3, the DNA is TGTGCCAGCAATTTCGCGGGACACCCATACAATGAGCAGTTCTTC.

J is TRBJ2-3 and V is TRBV7-9, with TRBD2 identical over 9 bases. The V and J ends lost 3 bases and 3 bases, in that order; junction bases with no gene match: 1. The CDR3 totals 14 residues. Germline V lookup: CDR1 SEHNR, CDR2 FQNEAQ (reference sequence). CDR3 amino acids: CASSFSGRTDTQYF. CDR3 nucleotide sequence: TGTGCCAGCAGCTTTAGCGGGAGAACAGATACGCAGTATTTT.

Only one count was recorded for this clone. The chain recombines TRBV2 with TRBJ2-3; unclear D gene. The CDR3 is made up of 13 amino acids. Trimming left V 6 bases short and J 3 bases short, with 10 bases between. Germline CDR1 reads SNHLY; CDR2 reads FYNNEI. The CDR3 region has the DNA TGTGCCAGCAGGGAAATGAGGACAGATACGCAGTATTTT. Its translation: CASREMRTDTQYF. The variable domain in full, with the rest retrieved from reference TRBV2 and TRBJ2-3, is EPEVTQTPSHQVTQMGQEVILRCVPISNHLYFYWYRQILGQKVEFLVSFYNNEISEKSEIFDDQFSVERPDGSNFTLKIRSTKLEDSAMYFCASREMRTDTQYFGPGTRLTVL.

V gene TRBV19 combines with J gene TRBJ2-1, with 7 bases identical to TRBD1. CDR1 is LNHDA and CDR2 is SQIVND in the germline V gene (reference sequence). V lost 5 bases to trimming and J lost 9 bases; unmatched junction nucleotides: 7. CDR3 size: 13 residues. The chain's CDR3 is CASSLRQGGEQFF. CDR3 nucleotides: TGTGCCAGTAGTCTCCGACAGGGCGGTGAGCAGTTCTTC. Full variable domain (missing parts from reference TRBV19 and TRBJ2-1): DGGITQSPKYLFRKEGQNVTLSCEQNLNHDAMYWYRQDPGQGLRLIYYSQIVNDFQKGDIAEGYSVSREKKESFPLTVTSAQKNPTAFYLCASSLRQGGEQFFGPGTRLTVL.

V and J are TRBV2 and TRBJ2-2; D gene ambiguous. This CDR3 has 13 amino acids. From germline, CDR1 is SNHLY and CDR2 FYNNEI. The V and J ends lost 3 bases and 6 bases respectively, with 8 bases between them. The CDR3 region has the DNA TGTGCCAGCAGTGATTCTTACGCCGGGGAGCTGTTTTTT. Its protein product is CASSDSYAGELFF.

V usage is TRBV5-5 and J usage is TRBJ2-2; D gene unclear. Germline V gene data show CDR1 as SGHKS and CDR2 as YYEKEE (reference sequence). CDR3 length equals 16 residues. Trimming left V 0 bases short and J 8 bases short, with 17 bases between. The CDR3 reads CASSLAVGTAWGELFF. DNA for the CDR3: TGTGCCAGCAGCTTGGCGGTAGGAACCGCGTGGGGGGAGCTGTTTTTT.

CDR3 DNA: TGTGCCAGCAGAGACGCTTCAACCTACGAGCAGTACTTC. Translation gives CASRDASTYEQYF. The genes are TRBV7-9 and TRBJ2-7; D remains ambiguous. Trimming stripped 6 bases from V and 2 bases from J, with 11 bases between. CDR1 is SEHNR and CDR2 is FQNEAQ in the germline V gene (reference sequence). This CDR3 comprises 13 residues.

The J gene is TRBJ2-3, the V gene TRBV5-6; TRBD1 matches 7 bases. Germline CDR1 SGHDT, CDR2 YYEEEE. The CDR3 is made up of 14 amino acids. V lost 6 bases and J lost 4; bases outside the gene matches: 8. The CDR3 region has the DNA TGTGCCAGCACCAGACAGGGTAGCGCAGATACGCAGTATTTT. The encoded protein is CASTRQGSADTQYF.

The rearrangement uses TRBV5-4 and TRBJ1-1; D remains unclear. Germline lookup yields CDR1 SGHNT and CDR2 YYREEE (reference sequence). This CDR3 has 14 amino acids. With 2 bases removed from V and 0 bases from J, the gap between germline ends came to 8 bases. The CDR3 here is CASSLNPLNTEAFF. CDR3 DNA: TGTGCCAGCAGCTTAAACCCACTGAACACTGAAGCTTTCTTT.

The chain recombines TRBV19 with TRBJ1-4; 9 nucleotides align to TRBD1. V shed 6 bases and J 0 bases; nucleotides not matched to a gene: 2. CDR3 length: 15 residues. CDR1 and CDR2 (germline): LNHDA, SQIVND (reference sequence). In DNA, the CDR3 is TGTGCCAGTAGGGACAGGGGTGCAACTAATGAAAAACTGTTTTTT. Translation: CASRDRGATNEKLFF.

The gene calls are TRBV18 and TRBJ1-5; D possibly corresponds to TRBD1 (5 bases). The V gene's germline CDR1 is KGHSH and CDR2 LQKENI. Trimming shortened V by 5 bases and J by 7 bases, and 15 bases separated the two germline ends. The length of the CDR3 is 14 residues. The CDR3 nucleotides read TGTGCCAGCTCAGGGGCTTCAGAGGGACAGCCCCAGCATTTT. Residues: CASSGASEGQPQHF.

This chain links TRBV27 with TRBJ2-5; a possible D gene is TRBD1 (6 bases). Germline V gives CDR1 MNHEY, CDR2 SMNVEV (reference sequence). CDR3 size: 14 residues. Trimming removed 4 bases from V and 2 bases from J, with 11 bases in between. Here the CDR3 DNA reads TGTGCCAGCAGTTCCCGACAGGCTCAAGAGACCCAGTACTTC. Translating it yields CASSSRQAQETQYF.

The CDR3 region is CASSLSGTPGDEAFF. In DNA form, the CDR3 reads TGTGCCAGCAGTTTATCCGGGACACCTGGGGATGAAGCTTTCTTT. The gene calls are TRBV27 and TRBJ1-1, with D tentatively TRBD1 (6 bases). The germline CDR1 and CDR2 sequences are MNHEY and SMNVEV (reference sequence). The CDR3 contains 15 residues. V was clipped by 0 bases and J by 7 bases, with 15 bases between them.

The chain is built from TRBV27 and TRBJ2-3; D call uncertain. This CDR3 contains 16 residues. V was cut by 1 base and J by 1 base, with 12 bases left in between. Per germline, CDR1 MNHEY and CDR2 SMNVEV (reference sequence). CDR3 sequence reads: CASSLLGLRGTDTQYF. The CDR3 DNA reads as TGTGCCAGCAGTTTATTAGGGCTTAGGGGCACAGATACGCAGTATTTT.

This sequence joins TRBV5-1 and TRBJ1-2; D is unresolved. With 0 bases removed from V and 5 bases from J, the gap between germline ends came to 14 bases. Germline V gives CDR1 SGHRS, CDR2 YFSETQ. The CDR3 is 15 amino acids. CDR3 sequence: CASSLGGSQGYGYTF. The CDR3 DNA follows: TGCGCCAGCAGCTTGGGAGGGAGCCAAGGATATGGCTACACCTTC.

The V call is TRBV18, the J call TRBJ2-1, with a possible D match to TRBD2 (5 bases). CDR1 is KGHSH, CDR2 LQKENI, per germline. The V end lost 6 bases, the J end lost 1 base, and 19 bases lay between the germline ends. This CDR3 has 17 residues. The CDR3: CASSKIPGKTSYNEQFF. CDR3 DNA sequence: TGTGCCAGCTCCAAAATCCCCGGGAAGACATCCTACAATGAGCAGTTCTTC.

This rearrangement joins TRBV7-9 to TRBJ2-5; D ambiguous. Germline CDR1 reads SEHNR; CDR2 reads FQNEAQ (reference sequence). This CDR3 comprises 14 residues. Deletions cut 5 bases from V and 1 base from J, with 11 bases between. The chain's CDR3 is CASSGLSRQETQYF. The CDR3 DNA follows: TGTGCCAGCAGCGGGCTATCACGCCAAGAGACCCAGTACTTC.

The chain couples TRBV11-2 to TRBJ2-7, with D tentatively TRBD1 (6 bases). The CDR3 sequence is 14 residues long. Trimming took off 5 bases at V and 5 bases at J, with 16 bases between the two ends. In germline, CDR1 is SGHAT, CDR2 FQNNGV. DNA of the CDR3: TGTGCCAGCAGCCCCAGGGGTTCGCTCAACGAGCAGTACTTC. This encodes CASSPRGSLNEQYF.

With regard to this clone: This sample includes further DNA sequences coding for the same CDR3. The genes are TRBV9 and TRBJ2-7; 8 bases map to TRBD2. Per germline, CDR1 SGDLS and CDR2 YYNGEE. The CDR3 is 12 amino acids. The V and J ends lost 3 bases and 6 bases, in that order; junction bases with no gene match: 2. The chain's CDR3 is CASSAGGSEQYF. CDR3 sequence (DNA): TGTGCCAGCAGCGCGGGGGGGTCCGAGCAGTACTTC.

This sequence joins TRBV27 and TRBJ2-3; D possibly uses TRBD1 or TRBD2 (5 bases each). Trimming took off 3 bases at V and 0 bases at J, with 19 bases between the two ends. CDR3 size: 18 residues. Germline CDR1 reads MNHEY; CDR2 reads SMNVEV (reference sequence). The CDR3 region is CASSFGGVATTSTDTQYF. As DNA, the CDR3 is TGTGCCAGCAGTTTTGGGGGAGTAGCGACGACTAGCACAGATACGCAGTATTTT.

V is TRBV9 and J is TRBJ2-7; D is perhaps TRBD1 (6 bases). CDR3 size: 15 residues. CDR1 is SGDLS, CDR2 YYNGEE, per germline. V lost 6 bases to trimming and J lost 4 bases, with 20 bases between them. CDR3 residues: CASTPGPGASYEQYF. The CDR3 nucleotides are TGTGCCAGCACCCCCGGGCCAGGGGCATCGTACGAGCAGTACTTC.

This clone was observed a single time. J is TRBJ2-7 and V is TRBV5-1, with D unclear. The CDR3 has 11 amino acids. Trimming cost V 7 bases and J 2 bases, with 7 bases left between them. Germline V gives CDR1 SGHRS, CDR2 YFSETQ. For the CDR3, the DNA is TGCGCCAGCGGCCCTACCTACGAGCAGTACTTC. Translation gives CASGPTYEQYF.

The genes are TRBV4-3 and TRBJ2-1; weak D call: TRBD2 (5 bases). Trimming took 0 bases from V and 4 from J, leaving 13 bases between them. The CDR3 runs to 16 residues. Germline loops: CDR1 LGHNA, CDR2 YSLEER. The CDR3 loop is CASSQEAGPPYNEQFF. The CDR3 bases are TGCGCCAGCAGCCAAGAGGCGGGTCCTCCTTACAATGAGCAGTTCTTC.